This T cell receptor (beta chain) emerged from a study of cytomegalovirus exposure and HLA in healthy donors. V gave up 0 bases and J gave up 3 bases, with 10 bases separating them. Per germline, CDR1 SGHRS and CDR2 YFSETQ. The CDR3 runs to 14 residues. Sequencing was performed with immunoSEQ multiplex PCR; in TCRdb, only in-frame clones are kept and a portion is missing. The table shows about 200,000 clones, with roughly 85% occurring only once. What was sequenced was PBMCs. The sequence derives from a young woman in good health and CMV-seronegative. This chain joins TRBV5-1 and TRBJ2-7; TRBD2 is a possible D gene (5 bases). The CDR3 nucleotides are TGCGCCAGCAGCTTGGCCGGGGATGTCTACGAGCAGTACTTC. Translation gives CASSLAGDVYEQYF.